This TCR beta chain was sequenced in a study of post-analysis software for immune sequencing data (dated by TCRdb to the mid-2010s). Background for the entire study: Recorded disease courses included relapsing-remitting, secondary progressive and progressive-relapsing multiple sclerosis, with some patients lacking subtype annotation. Patient repertoires were compared against roughly 11 previously published healthy control repertoires from donors aged about 6 to 25 years. A subset of samples was prepared in parallel using single-end sample barcoding, then pooled and co-amplified after Illumina adapter ligation. Broader findings and caveats from the paper: Compared with controls, multiple sclerosis patients had significantly lower normalized Chao1 diversity, a finding suggesting substantial peripheral T-cell clonal expansion. Significantly higher frequencies in patients than in controls were found for several TRBV segments, including TRBV5-6, TRBV5-1 and TRBV20-1. Direct clustering with F measure showed strong co-clustering of samples prepared in the same batch, prompting a batch-effect correction. The control group was slightly older than the multiple sclerosis patient group.

TCR beta repertoires were profiled from peripheral blood of approximately 13 young patients with multiple sclerosis to demonstrate the VDJtools post-analysis software. The multiple sclerosis patients were children and adolescents between roughly 6 and 16 years of age. In the case of this clonotype: This receptor's antigen is unknown. One base away there is no much larger clone; base qualities are not given.

Libraries were built with PCR. Sequencing instrument: Illumina HiSeq 2500. To reduce PCR and sequencing biases, unique molecular identifiers were incorporated into the TCR beta cDNA libraries. Per 1 to 10 million input T cells, some 500,000 cDNA molecules were obtained, such that each molecule approximated one T cell. The same protocol used for the earlier healthy control dataset was applied to prepare and sequence the patient libraries. Samples belonging to the same batch were prepared together, multiplexed and sequenced on a shared HiSeq lane. On the study's bioinformatics: MIGEC handled the raw barcoded reads, throwing out single-read molecular identifier groups before consensus assembly and CDR3 extraction. VDJtools was used for post-analysis of the clonotype tables, and diversity was normalized by down-sampling every dataset to the size of the smallest sample. To correct batch-related cross-sample contamination, repertoire overlap clustering matched CDR3 amino acid sequences but not nucleotide sequences. TCRdb applied fastp at Q25 and MiXCR to the public reads, then kept only in-frame beta chains. Duplicate CDR3 protein sequences are folded into a single record with the most common DNA and genes. For this entry, the V and J calls and clone size follow TCRdb and not the study's own pipeline. The sample data list under 650,000 distinct CDR3 sequences, and around 47% of these were observed just once. The ten most abundant clones make up 1.5% to 2% of the sample.

The germline V gene (reference sequence) yields SEHNR for CDR1 and FQNEAQ for CDR2. Unmatched junction bases come to 6, with V trimmed by 0 bases and J by 8 bases. The CDR3, cysteine through phenylalanine, is 15 amino acids long. Of all the DNA, just the CDR3 is kept, 45 bases in frame from base 1. The rearrangement combines TRBV7-9 with TRBJ1-2, and TRBD1 aligns with 10 junction nucleotides. This TCR was recovered from a girl aged 10-17 years with multiple sclerosis. Material for sequencing was blood. CDR3 reads: CASSLATGQGVGYTF. The DNA sequence is given as TGTGCCAGCAGCTTAGCCACCGGACAGGGGGTCGGCTACACCTTC.